This T cell receptor beta chain was profiled in a study of T cells in Graves' hyperthyroidism and ophthalmopathy (dated by TCRdb to about 2019). A note on the overall study: Peripheral blood samples were taken at the time of initial diagnosis, prior to any treatment. TCR V-J signatures able to tell the groups apart were searched for in a discovery cohort of 90 to 100 patients, of whom over 40 had Graves' ophthalmopathy and about 55 had stable Graves' hyperthyroidism. Whether ophthalmopathy could be predicted prospectively was tested in an independent validation cohort made up of fewer than 20 hyperthyroidism patients plus 17 patients who later progressed to ophthalmopathy. For training and testing, the roughly 100 patients in the discovery cohort were randomly divided in a 7:3 ratio. The study also compared thyroid tissue and blood T-cell repertoires from five or six Graves' hyperthyroidism patients. Once sampling was done, hyperthyroidism patients were given methimazole at a starting dose of 30 mg daily, whereas ophthalmopathy patients were given high-dose intravenous methylprednisolone. According to the paper, TCR Vbeta CDR3 sequencing was carried out on approximately 140 peripheral blood samples, which came from approximately 41 ophthalmopathy, around 74 hyperthyroidism and some 17 progressor patients. Broader findings and caveats from the paper: In validation, the model predicted progression to ophthalmopathy with approximately 70% sensitivity and 72.22% specificity, a median of around 6.6 months before onset. A 13 V-J signature model separated ophthalmopathy from stable hyperthyroidism, with around 88% sensitivity and 81.08% specificity in cross-validation and 80%/75% in testing. Most expanded thyroid clonotypes (frequency above 0.001) were also found in blood, which suggests that blood repertoires may mirror thyroid immune responses. Sample size was not statistically predetermined, and blinding of investigators to group allocation was not performed.

In this sample, this clonotype turned up many times. Its antigen is currently not known. No base quality values were provided; no much bigger clone lies one nucleotide off. The germline V and J ends show losses of 4 bases and 3 bases respectively, and no gene match explains 21 bases of the junction. Counted from cysteine to phenylalanine, this CDR3 has 21 amino acids. The entry retains the CDR3 DNA only, 63 bases that are in frame from base 1. From the germline V gene, CDR1 is SGHRS and CDR2 is YFSETQ. Moderately to severely active disease, a Clinical Activity Score of at least 3, a NOSPECS grade of at least 4, and a duration under 3 months were present in ophthalmopathy patients. Patients with uncontrolled infections, other autoimmune diseases, pregnancy or lactation were excluded. Diagnoses were based on clinical symptoms, serum thyroxine and TRAb, thyroid ultrasound and orbital computed tomography. Ficoll-Paque density gradient centrifugation was used to isolate PBMCs from about 9 ml of fresh peripheral blood. Trizol reagent was used to extract total RNA, and RNA quality was then checked on an Agilent 2100 Bioanalyzer.

The TCR beta CDR3 regions were amplified from the RNA transcripts. For the first round of RT-PCR on the TCR CDR3, the HTBI primer set was used together with the Qiagen OneStep RT-PCR kit. The libraries were constructed in a second round of multiplex PCR and then size-selected and purified. Libraries were sequenced paired-end with 100 bp reads on an Illumina HiSeq2000. As for the original processing: SOAPnuke was used to process the raw data, with reads discarded if the reads contained adapters or uncalled bases, had a mean Phred below 15, or lacked an exact constant-primer or identifier match. COPE v1.2.5 was used to merge high-quality paired reads, and clonotypes were defined as unique nucleotide sequences. Clonotypes were aligned to IMGT TRBV, TRBD and TRBJ reference segments using MiTCR v1.1. Analysis was restricted to V-J combinations with a frequency above 0.0001, which covered approximately 99% of repertoires. A TCS score was defined as the ratio of F50 (clonal expansion) to E x V (chaos), with BLOSUM62-based TCRdist applied between CDR3 peptides within each V-J. Welch's t-statistics and random forest reduced roughly 540 V-J features to 13, which were used in a naive Bayes classifier (R e1071). TCRdb's own reprocessing of the public reads used fastp at Q25 and MiXCR and kept productive beta chains. Identical CDR3 protein sequences are pooled into one entry, listed with their most common genes and DNA. What appears here as the V and J calls and clone size reflects TCRdb's work, not the paper's. This sample comprises some 350,000 distinct CDR3 sequences, nearly 15% of them detected only once. The ten largest make up around 20% of the sample.

The V and J segments used are TRBV5-1 and TRBJ2-3, and 12 junctional nucleotides match TRBD2. The origin of this receptor is a woman aged 55-69 years with Graves' ophthalmopathy. The sequencing sample was made of blood. Read as DNA, the sequence is TGCGCCAGCAGCCCGGCCACAGGACTAGCGGGAACCCCCCACAGGACAGATACGCAGTATTTT. It translates as CASSPATGLAGTPHRTDTQYF.